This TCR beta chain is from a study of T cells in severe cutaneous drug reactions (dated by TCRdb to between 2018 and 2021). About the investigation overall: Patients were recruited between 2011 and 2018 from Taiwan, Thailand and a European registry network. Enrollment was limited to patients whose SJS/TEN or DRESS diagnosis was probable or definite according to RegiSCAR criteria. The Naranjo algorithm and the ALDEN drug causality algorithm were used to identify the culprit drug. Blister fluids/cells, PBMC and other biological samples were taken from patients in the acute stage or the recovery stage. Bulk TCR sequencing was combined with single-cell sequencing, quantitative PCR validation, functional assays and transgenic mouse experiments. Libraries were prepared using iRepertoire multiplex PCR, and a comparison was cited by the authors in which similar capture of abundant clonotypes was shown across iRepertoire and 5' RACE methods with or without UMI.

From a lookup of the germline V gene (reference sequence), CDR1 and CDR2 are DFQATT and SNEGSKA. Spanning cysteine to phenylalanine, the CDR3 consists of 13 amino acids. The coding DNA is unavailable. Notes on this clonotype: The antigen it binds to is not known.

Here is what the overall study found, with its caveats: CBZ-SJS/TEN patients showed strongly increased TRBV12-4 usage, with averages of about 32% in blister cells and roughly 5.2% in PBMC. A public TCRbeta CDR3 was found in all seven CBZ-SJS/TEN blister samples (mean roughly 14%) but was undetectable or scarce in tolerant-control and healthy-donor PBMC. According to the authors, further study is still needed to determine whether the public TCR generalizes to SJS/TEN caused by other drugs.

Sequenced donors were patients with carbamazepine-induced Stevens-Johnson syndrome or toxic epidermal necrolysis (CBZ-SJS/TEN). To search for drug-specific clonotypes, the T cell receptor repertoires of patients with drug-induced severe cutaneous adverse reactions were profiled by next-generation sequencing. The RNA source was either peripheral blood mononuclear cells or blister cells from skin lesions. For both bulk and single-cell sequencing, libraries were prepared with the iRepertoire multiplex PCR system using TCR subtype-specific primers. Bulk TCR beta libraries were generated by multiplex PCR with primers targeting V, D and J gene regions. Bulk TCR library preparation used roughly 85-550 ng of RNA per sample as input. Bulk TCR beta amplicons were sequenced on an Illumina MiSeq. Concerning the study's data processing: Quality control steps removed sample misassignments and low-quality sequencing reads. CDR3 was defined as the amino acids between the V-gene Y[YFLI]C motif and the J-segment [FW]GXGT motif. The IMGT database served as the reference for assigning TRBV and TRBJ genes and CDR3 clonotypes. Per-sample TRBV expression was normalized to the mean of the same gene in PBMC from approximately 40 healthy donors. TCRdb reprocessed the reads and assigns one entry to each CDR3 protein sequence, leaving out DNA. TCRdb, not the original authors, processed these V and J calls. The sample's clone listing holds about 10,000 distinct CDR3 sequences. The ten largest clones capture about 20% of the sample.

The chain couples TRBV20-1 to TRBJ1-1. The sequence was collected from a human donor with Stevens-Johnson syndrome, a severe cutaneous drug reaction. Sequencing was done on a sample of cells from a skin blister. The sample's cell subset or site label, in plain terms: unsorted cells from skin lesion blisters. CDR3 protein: CSAGDKLNTEAFF.